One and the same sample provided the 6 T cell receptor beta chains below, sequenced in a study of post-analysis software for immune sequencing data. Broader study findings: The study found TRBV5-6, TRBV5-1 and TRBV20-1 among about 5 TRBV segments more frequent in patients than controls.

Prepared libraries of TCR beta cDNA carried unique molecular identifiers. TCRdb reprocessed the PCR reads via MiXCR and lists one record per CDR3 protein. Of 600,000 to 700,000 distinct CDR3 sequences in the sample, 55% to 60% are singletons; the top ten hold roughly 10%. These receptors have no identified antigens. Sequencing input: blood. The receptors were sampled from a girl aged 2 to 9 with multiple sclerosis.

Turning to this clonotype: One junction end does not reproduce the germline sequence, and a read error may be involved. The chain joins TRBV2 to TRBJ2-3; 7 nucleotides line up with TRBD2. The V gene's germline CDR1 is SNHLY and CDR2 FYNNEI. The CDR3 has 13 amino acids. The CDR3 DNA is TGTGCCAGCATCCTAGCGGCCACAGATACGCGGTATTTT. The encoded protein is CASILAATDTRYF.

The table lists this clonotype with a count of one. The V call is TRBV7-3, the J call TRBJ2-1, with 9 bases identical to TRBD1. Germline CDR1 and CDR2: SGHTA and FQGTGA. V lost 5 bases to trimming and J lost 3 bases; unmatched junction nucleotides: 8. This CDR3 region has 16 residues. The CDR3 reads CASSALQGAGYNEQFF. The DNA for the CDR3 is TGTGCCAGCAGCGCCCTACAGGGGGCGGGCTACAATGAGCAGTTCTTC.

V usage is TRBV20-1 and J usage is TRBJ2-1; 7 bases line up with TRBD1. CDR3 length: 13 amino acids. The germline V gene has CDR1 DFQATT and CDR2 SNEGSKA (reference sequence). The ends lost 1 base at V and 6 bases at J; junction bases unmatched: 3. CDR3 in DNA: TGCAGTGCTAGAGTCCCAGGGGGCAATGAGCAGTTCTTC. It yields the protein CSARVPGGNEQFF.

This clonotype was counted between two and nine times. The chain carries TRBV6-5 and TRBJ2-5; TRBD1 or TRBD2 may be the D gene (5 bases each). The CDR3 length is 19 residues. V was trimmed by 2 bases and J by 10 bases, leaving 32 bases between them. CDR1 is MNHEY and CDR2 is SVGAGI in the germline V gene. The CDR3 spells CASSYPGPRGQNTPGDQYF. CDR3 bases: TGTGCCAGCAGTTACCCGGGACCCCGGGGCCAAAATACCCCTGGGGACCAGTACTTC.

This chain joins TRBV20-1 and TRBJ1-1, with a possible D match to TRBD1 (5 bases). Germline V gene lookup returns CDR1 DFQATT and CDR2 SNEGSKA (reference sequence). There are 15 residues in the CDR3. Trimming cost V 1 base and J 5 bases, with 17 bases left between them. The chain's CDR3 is CSARGGNGWSTEAFF. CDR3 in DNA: TGCAGTGCTAGAGGGGGGAACGGCTGGAGTACTGAAGCTTTCTTT.

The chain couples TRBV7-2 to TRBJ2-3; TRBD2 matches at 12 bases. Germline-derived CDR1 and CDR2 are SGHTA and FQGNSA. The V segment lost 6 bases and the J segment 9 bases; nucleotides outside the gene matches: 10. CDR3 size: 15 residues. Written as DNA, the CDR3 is TGTGCCAGCAGTTACTCGTCGACTAGCGGGGGAACGCAGTATTTT. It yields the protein CASSYSSTSGGTQYF.